Listed below are T cell receptor beta chains from one sample, sequenced in a study of blood T cell repertoires in COVID-19. Repertoires were generated with immunoSEQ multiplex PCR, while TCRdb's copy carries only in-frame clones and drops some. The table has 45,000 to 55,000 clones, roughly 84% seen once; the top ten hold under 3%. The sequenced sample consisted of peripheral blood. The receptors derive from a man between 50 and 59 years old with acute or convalescent COVID-19. Each CDR3 is given with its conserved first and last residue. A D gene is named only where the DNA matches it firmly. Only some rows state a clone size, as once, few, many or a class for expanded clones.

NA	NA	TRBV3-1/TRBV3-2	TRBJ1-1	TGTGCCAGCAGCTCCGGGATTTCTGAAGCTTTCTTT	CASSSGISEAFF
TRBD2	NA	TRBV5-6	TRBJ2-5	TGTGCCAGCAGCTTGGAGACCACCGGGAGGGAGACCCAGTACTTC	CASSLETTGRETQYF
NA	NA	TRBV23-1	TRBJ2-7	TGCGCCAGCAGTCTCCTACAGGGCCTCAGCTCCTACGAGCAGTACTTC	CASSLLQGLSSYEQYF
TRBD1	NA	TRBV23-1	TRBJ2-7	TGCGCCAGCAGTCAATCCTACAGGGGGAAGTACTCCCCTTACGAGCAGTACTTC	CASSQSYRGKYSPYEQYF
TRBD1	NA	TRBV29-1	TRBJ2-5	TGCAGCACCATGGAGGGGGACAGGGGCGAGACCCAGTACTTC	CSTMEGDRGETQYF
NA	NA	TRBV2	TRBJ1-5	TGTGCCAGCAGCCCCGTCACAGGCTTATATAGCAATCAGCCCCAGCATTTT	CASSPVTGLYSNQPQHF
NA	NA	TRBV9	TRBJ1-6	TGTGCCAGCAGCGTAGGGGGGCAGGTTAATTCACCCCTCCACTTT	CASSVGGQVNSPLHF
TRBD1	NA	TRBV5-4	TRBJ1-6	TGTGCCAGCAGTCAAGGACAGGGTATTGAATCACCCCTCCACTTT	CASSQGQGIESPLHF
NA	NA	TRBV27	TRBJ2-7	TGTGCCAGCAGTACCTCGGGCGGGGTCTCCTACGAGCAGTACTTC	CASSTSGGVSYEQYF
NA	NA	TRBV2	TRBJ1-2	TGTGCCAGCAGTCAGAGACAGGCGGACTATGGCTACACCTTC	CASSQRQADYGYTF
TRBD1	few	TRBV18	TRBJ2-7	TGTGCCAGCTCGATGGACAGGGGCACCTACGAGCAGTACTTC	CASSMDRGTYEQYF
NA	NA	TRBV18	TRBJ2-2	TGTGCCAGCTCCTCCACAACGGGAAGAGCCGGGGAGCTGTTTTTT	CASSSTTGRAGELFF
TRBD1	NA	TRBV19	TRBJ1-2	TGTGCCAGTAGTCCGGGACAGGGGAGGTTAGCTAACTATGGCTACACCTTC	CASSPGQGRLANYGYTF
NA	NA	TRBV4-1	TRBJ2-7	TGCGCCAGCAGCCAAGCTTTGGGACTCAACTCCTACGAGCAGTACTTC	CASSQALGLNSYEQYF
NA	NA	TRBV7-3	TRBJ2-3	TGTGCCAGCAGCCGAGGGGGAGATACGCAGTATTTT	CASSRGGDTQYF
NA	NA	TRBV19	TRBJ1-4	TGTGCCAGTAGCCCCCCGGGAACCGGAGGTGAAAAACTGTTTTTT	CASSPPGTGGEKLFF
TRBD1	few	TRBV19	TRBJ2-7	TGTGCCAGTAGTCTGGGGACAGGGAGAGCCTACGAGCAGTACTTC	CASSLGTGRAYEQYF
NA	many	TRBV28	TRBJ1-2	TGTGCCAGCAGCCCCACCTTAAACAGGGTTGGCTATGGCTACACCTTC	CASSPTLNRVGYGYTF
NA	NA	TRBV7-2	TRBJ1-1	TGTGCCAGCAGCTTAGGAGGGCGAGGGAACACTGAAGCTTTCTTT	CASSLGGRGNTEAFF
NA	NA	TRBV19	TRBJ2-1	TGTGCCAGTAGTAGCTCGAGGGACTACAATGAGCAGTTCTTC	CASSSSRDYNEQFF
NA	NA	TRBV19	TRBJ1-1	TGTGCCAGTAGTTTAGACAGAGGGAACACTGAAGCTTTCTTT	CASSLDRGNTEAFF
TRBD1	few	TRBV2	TRBJ1-1	TGTGCCAGCAAGGGACAGGGGTTCGGTGAAGCTTTCTTT	CASKGQGFGEAFF
NA	NA	TRBV18	TRBJ2-1	TGTGCCAGCTCACCAGGGCGTCGTCAGGGGATATCCTACAATGAGCAGTTCTTC	CASSPGRRQGISYNEQFF
NA	NA	TRBV19	TRBJ1-2	TGTGCCAGTAGTACCTTGAAAGGGGCTGGTGGCTACACCTTC	CASSTLKGAGGYTF
TRBD1	once	TRBV4-2	TRBJ2-4	TGTGCCAGCAGCCAAGTGGGGACAGTAGCCAAAAACATTCAGTACTTC	CASSQVGTVAKNIQYF
NA	NA	TRBV2	TRBJ2-1	TGTGCCAGTAGCCTCCCGGGGAGCTCCTACAATGAGCAGTTCTTC	CASSLPGSSYNEQFF
NA	NA	TRBV10-3	TRBJ2-5	TGTGCCATCAGTGAGTCTCTCGGGCAAGAGACCCAGTACTTC	CAISESLGQETQYF
TRBD2	NA	TRBV6-5	TRBJ2-7	TGTGCCAGCACTGGGACTAGCGTGAGCTCCTACGAGCAGTACTTC	CASTGTSVSSYEQYF
TRBD1	NA	TRBV5-8	TRBJ2-2	TGTGCCAGCAGCTTCCGGACAGGGGAAACCGGGGAGCTGTTTTTT	CASSFRTGETGELFF
TRBD1	NA	TRBV19	TRBJ2-1	TGTGCCAGTAGCCGGGGACAGGGGTTTTACAATGAGCAGTTCTTC	CASSRGQGFYNEQFF
TRBD1	NA	TRBV6-5	TRBJ1-6	TGTGCCAGCAGAGGACAGGGGGTGGGTAATTCACCCCTCCACTTT	CASRGQGVGNSPLHF
NA	NA	TRBV9	TRBJ1-5	TGTGCCAGCAGCCCCGGAGGAGCCAATCAGCCCCAGCATTTT	CASSPGGANQPQHF
NA	once	TRBV2	TRBJ1-1	TGTGCCAGCAGTGCTTTTGGGCAAAACACTGAAGCTTTCTTT	CASSAFGQNTEAFF
TRBD2	NA	TRBV7-9	TRBJ2-2	TGTGCCAGCAGCTTACCTAGCGGGGGGAATCCGAACACCGGGGAGCTGTTTTTT	CASSLPSGGNPNTGELFF
NA	NA	TRBV5-1	TRBJ1-5	TGCGCCAGCAGCTTAAGTGGGGGCCTAGACAATCAGCCCCAGCATTTT	CASSLSGGLDNQPQHF
NA	NA	TRBV5-4	TRBJ1-4	TGTGCCAGCAGCCTATCCCAGGGGTGGGACGAAAAACTGTTTTTT	CASSLSQGWDEKLFF
TRBD2	few	TRBV9	TRBJ2-7	TGTGCCAGCAGCGTACTAGCGGGAGGGAATTACGAGCAGTACTTC	CASSVLAGGNYEQYF
TRBD1	NA	TRBV7-3	TRBJ2-3	TGTGCCAGCAGCTTAGGGACAGGGATTAGAACAGATACGCAGTATTTT	CASSLGTGIRTDTQYF
NA	NA	TRBV3-1/TRBV3-2	TRBJ1-1	TGTGCCAGCAGCCCCTACGGGGTCCCCGGAGGAGCTTTCTTT	CASSPYGVPGGAFF
NA	once	TRBV2	TRBJ2-2	TGTGCCAGCAGTGAGACAGTGAACACCGGGGAGCTGTTTTTT	CASSETVNTGELFF
NA	NA	TRBV5-1	TRBJ2-5	TGCGCCAGCAGCTTGGGGCAGGGGTATCTTGGAGAGACCCAGTACTTC	CASSLGQGYLGETQYF
TRBD2	NA	TRBV3-1/TRBV3-2	TRBJ2-3	TGTGCCAGCAGCCAAGACCCCGGGACTAGCGGGAGGAGGGATACGCAGTATTTT	CASSQDPGTSGRRDTQYF
TRBD1	NA	TRBV24-1	TRBJ1-5	TGTGCCACCAGGGCGACAGGGAAGAATCAGCCCCAGCATTTT	CATRATGKNQPQHF
NA	NA	TRBV7-2	TRBJ1-1	TGTGCCAGCAGCTACGGGGGGTTGAACACTGAAGCTTTCTTT	CASSYGGLNTEAFF
NA	NA	TRBV27	TRBJ1-3	TGTGCCAGCAGTTTGGAGGGGATCCCGAGCTCTGGAAACACCATATATTTT	CASSLEGIPSSGNTIYF
NA	once	TRBV19	TRBJ1-2	TGTGCCAGTAGACACGGAGGGGTTCACACCTTC	CASRHGGVHTF
TRBD1	NA	TRBV3-1/TRBV3-2	TRBJ1-2	TGTGCCAGCAGCCCCGGACAGGGGGCGGGCTATGGCTACACCTTC	CASSPGQGAGYGYTF
NA	NA	TRBV5-1	TRBJ2-1	TGCGCCACCTCGGAGGGAGGCTCCTACAATGGGCAGTTCTTC	CATSEGGSYNGQFF
TRBD1	NA	TRBV5-4	TRBJ1-2	TGTGCCAGCAGCCGTGTATCGGACAGGGCTAACTATGGCTACACCTTC	CASSRVSDRANYGYTF
TRBD2	once	TRBV10-1	TRBJ2-3	TGCGCCAGCAGCCCCCAAGTTCGCGGGGGGACTAGCACAGATACGCAGTATTTT	CASSPQVRGGTSTDTQYF
NA	NA	TRBV19	TRBJ2-1	TGTGCCAGTAGTTTTACAGGGCGACGTGAGCAGTTCTTC	CASSFTGRREQFF
NA	NA	TRBV9	TRBJ2-1	TGTGCCAGCAGCGTAGGAGCGCTAGCGTTCTATGAGCAGTTCTTC	CASSVGALAFYEQFF
NA	NA	TRBV30	TRBJ1-6	TGTGCCTGGAGTTCAGGGAATTCACCCCTCCACTTT	CAWSSGNSPLHF
TRBD2	NA	TRBV2	TRBJ2-7	TGTGCCAGCAGCTTTGGACTAGTTGGTTACGAGCAGTACTTC	CASSFGLVGYEQYF
NA	NA	TRBV24-1	TRBJ1-2	TGTGCCACCAGTGATTCCCGACAGGCTGGTGGCTACACCTTC	CATSDSRQAGGYTF